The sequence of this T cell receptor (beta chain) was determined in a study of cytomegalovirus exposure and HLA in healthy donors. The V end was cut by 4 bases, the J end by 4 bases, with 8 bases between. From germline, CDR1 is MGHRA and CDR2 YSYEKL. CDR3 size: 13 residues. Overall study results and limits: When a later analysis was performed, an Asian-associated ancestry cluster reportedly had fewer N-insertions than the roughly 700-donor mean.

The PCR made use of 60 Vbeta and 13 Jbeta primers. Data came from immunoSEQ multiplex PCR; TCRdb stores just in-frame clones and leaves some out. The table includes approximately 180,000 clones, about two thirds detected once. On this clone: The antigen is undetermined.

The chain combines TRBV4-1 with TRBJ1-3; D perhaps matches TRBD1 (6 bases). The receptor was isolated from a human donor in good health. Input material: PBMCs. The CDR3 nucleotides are TGCGCCAGCAGCCCGACAGGAGGAAACACCATATATTTT. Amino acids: CASSPTGGNTIYF.